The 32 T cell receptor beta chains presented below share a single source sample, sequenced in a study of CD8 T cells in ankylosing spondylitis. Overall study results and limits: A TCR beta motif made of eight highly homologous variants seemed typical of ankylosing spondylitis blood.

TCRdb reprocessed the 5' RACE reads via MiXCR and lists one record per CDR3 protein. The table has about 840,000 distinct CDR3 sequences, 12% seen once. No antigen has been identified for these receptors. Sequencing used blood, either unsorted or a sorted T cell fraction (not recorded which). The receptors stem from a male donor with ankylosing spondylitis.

The DNA of the CDR3 is TGTGCCAGCAGCTCCCTCTCACAGGGACCAGGCGGCTACACCTTC. Translating gives CASSSLSQGPGGYTF. V usage is TRBV28 and J usage is TRBJ1-2; tentative D call: TRBD1 (6 bases). In germline, CDR1 is MDHEN, CDR2 SYDVKM. Trimming took 6 bases from V and 8 from J, leaving 22 bases between them. The CDR3 is 15 residues long.

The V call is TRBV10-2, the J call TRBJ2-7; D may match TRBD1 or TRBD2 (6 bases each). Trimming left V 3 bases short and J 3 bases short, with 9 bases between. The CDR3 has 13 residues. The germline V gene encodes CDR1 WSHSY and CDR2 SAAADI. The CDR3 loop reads CASSDRGGYEQYF. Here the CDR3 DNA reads TGCGCCAGCAGTGACAGGGGAGGCTACGAGCAGTACTTC.

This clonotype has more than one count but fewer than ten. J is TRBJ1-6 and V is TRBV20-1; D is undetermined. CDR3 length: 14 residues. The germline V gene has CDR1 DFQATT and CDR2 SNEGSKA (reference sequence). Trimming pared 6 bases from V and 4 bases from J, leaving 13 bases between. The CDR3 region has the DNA TGCAGTGCCCCCACGACGGCTTATAATTCACCCCTCCACTTT. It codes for CSAPTTAYNSPLHF.

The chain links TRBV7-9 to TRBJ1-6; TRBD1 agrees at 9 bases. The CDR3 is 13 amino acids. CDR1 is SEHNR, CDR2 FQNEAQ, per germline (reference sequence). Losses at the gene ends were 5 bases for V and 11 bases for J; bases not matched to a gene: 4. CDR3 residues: CASSLGQGTPLHF. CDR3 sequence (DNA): TGTGCCAGCAGCCTGGGACAGGGTACACCCCTCCACTTT. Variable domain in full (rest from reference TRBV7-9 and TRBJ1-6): DTGVSQNPRHKITKRGQNVTFRCDPISEHNRLYWYRQTLGQGPEFLTYFQNEAQLEKSRLLSDRFSAERPKGSFSTLEIQRTEQGDSAMYLCASSLGQGTPLHFGNGTRLTVT.

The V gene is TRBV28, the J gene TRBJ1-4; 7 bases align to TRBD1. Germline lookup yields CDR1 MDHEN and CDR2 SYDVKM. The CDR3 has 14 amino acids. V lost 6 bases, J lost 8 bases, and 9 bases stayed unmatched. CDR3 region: CASRSTGEGEKLFF. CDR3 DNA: TGTGCCAGCAGGTCAACAGGGGAAGGGGAAAAACTGTTTTTT.

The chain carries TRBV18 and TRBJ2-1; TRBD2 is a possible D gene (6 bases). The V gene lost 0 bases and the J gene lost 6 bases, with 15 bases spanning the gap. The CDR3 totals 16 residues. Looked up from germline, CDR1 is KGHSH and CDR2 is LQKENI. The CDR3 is CASSPPSSALINEQFF. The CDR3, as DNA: TGTGCCAGCTCACCACCTTCTAGCGCCTTGATCAATGAGCAGTTCTTC.

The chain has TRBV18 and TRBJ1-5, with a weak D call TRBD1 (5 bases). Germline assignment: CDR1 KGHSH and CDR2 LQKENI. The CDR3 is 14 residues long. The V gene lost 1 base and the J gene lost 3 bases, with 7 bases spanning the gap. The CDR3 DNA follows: TGTGCCAGCTCACCACGCAGGGACAATCAGCCCCAGCATTTT. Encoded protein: CASSPRRDNQPQHF.

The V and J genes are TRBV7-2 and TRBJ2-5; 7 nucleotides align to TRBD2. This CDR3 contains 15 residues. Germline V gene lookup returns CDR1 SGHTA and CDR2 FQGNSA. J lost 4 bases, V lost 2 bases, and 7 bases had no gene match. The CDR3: CASSLWREGRETQYF. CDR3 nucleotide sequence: TGTGCCAGCAGCTTATGGAGGGAGGGCCGAGAGACCCAGTACTTC.

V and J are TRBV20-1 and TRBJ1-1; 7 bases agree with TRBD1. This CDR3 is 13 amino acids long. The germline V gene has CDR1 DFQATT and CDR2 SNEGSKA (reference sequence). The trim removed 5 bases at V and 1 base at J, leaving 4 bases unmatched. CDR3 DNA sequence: TGCAGTGCTGGGACAGCGTCGAACACTGAAGCTTTCTTT. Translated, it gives CSAGTASNTEAFF.

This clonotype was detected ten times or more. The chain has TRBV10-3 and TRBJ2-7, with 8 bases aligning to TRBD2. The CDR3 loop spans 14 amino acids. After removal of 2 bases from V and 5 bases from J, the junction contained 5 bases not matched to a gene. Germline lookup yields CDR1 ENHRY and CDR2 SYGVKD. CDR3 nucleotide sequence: TGTGCCATCAGTGAGCGGGAGGGCCGCAACGAGCAGTACTTC. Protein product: CAISEREGRNEQYF.

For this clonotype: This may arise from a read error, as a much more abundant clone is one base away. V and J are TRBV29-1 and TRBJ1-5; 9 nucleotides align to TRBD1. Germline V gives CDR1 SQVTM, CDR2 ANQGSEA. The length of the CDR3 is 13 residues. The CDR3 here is CSAGQGPDQPQPF. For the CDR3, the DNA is TGCAGCGCGGGACAGGGCCCGGATCAGCCCCAGCCTTTT.

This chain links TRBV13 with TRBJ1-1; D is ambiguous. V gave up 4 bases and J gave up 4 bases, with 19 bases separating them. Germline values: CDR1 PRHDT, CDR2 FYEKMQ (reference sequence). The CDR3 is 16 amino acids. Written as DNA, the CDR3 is TGTGCCAGCAGCTGGACTGGTTCCTCGTCTGTCACTGAAGCTTTCTTT. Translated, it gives CASSWTGSSSVTEAFF.

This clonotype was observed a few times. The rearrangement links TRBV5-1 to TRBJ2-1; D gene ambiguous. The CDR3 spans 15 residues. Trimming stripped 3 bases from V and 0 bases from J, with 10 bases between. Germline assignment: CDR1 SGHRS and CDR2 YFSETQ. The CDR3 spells CASSSDFSSYNEQFF. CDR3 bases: TGCGCCAGCAGCTCCGACTTCAGCTCCTACAATGAGCAGTTCTTC.

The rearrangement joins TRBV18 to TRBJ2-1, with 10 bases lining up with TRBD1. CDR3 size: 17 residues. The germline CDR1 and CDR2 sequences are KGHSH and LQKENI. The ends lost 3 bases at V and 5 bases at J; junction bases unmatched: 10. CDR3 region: CASSPRPRTGGDNEQFF. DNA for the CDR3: TGTGCCAGCTCACCGCGACCCAGGACAGGGGGTGACAATGAGCAGTTCTTC.

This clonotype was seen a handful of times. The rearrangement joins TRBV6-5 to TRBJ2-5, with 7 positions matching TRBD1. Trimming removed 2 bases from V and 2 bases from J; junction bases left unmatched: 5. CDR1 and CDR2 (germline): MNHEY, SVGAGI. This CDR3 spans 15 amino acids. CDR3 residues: CASSYHRGSQETQYF. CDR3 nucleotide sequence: TGTGCCAGCAGTTACCACAGGGGATCTCAAGAGACCCAGTACTTC.

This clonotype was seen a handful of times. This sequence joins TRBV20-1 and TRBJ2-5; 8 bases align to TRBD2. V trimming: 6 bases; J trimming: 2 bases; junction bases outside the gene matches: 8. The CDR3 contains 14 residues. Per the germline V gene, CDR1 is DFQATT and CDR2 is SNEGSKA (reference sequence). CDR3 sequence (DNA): TGCAGTGCCCAGAAGCGGGGGTGGCAAGAGACCCAGTACTTC. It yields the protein CSAQKRGWQETQYF.

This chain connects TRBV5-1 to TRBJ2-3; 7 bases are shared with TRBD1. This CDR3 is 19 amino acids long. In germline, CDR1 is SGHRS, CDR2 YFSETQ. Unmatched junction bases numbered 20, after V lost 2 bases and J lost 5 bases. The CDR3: CASSLLTLLGTALLDTQYF. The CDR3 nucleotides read TGCGCCAGCAGCTTATTAACCCTGTTGGGGACAGCCCTTTTAGATACGCAGTATTTT.

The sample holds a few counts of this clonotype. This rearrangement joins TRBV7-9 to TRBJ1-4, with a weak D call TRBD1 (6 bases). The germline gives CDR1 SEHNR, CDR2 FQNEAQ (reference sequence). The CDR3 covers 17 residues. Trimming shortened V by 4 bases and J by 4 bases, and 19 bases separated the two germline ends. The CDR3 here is CASSSPRKDSYNEKLFF. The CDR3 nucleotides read TGTGCCAGCAGCTCACCACGAAAGGACAGCTATAATGAAAAACTGTTTTTT.

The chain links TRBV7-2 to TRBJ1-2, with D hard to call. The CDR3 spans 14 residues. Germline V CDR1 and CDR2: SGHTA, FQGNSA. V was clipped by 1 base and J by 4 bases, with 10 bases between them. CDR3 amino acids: CASSLDWGSYGYTF. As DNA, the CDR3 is TGTGCCAGCAGCTTAGACTGGGGATCCTATGGCTACACCTTC.

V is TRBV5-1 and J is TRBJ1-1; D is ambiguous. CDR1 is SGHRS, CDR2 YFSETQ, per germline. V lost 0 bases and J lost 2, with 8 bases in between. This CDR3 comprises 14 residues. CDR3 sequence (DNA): TGCGCCAGCAGCTTGGATCCCCTTAACACTGAAGCTTTCTTT. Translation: CASSLDPLNTEAFF.

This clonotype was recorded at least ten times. The CDR3 region has the DNA TGTGCCAGCAGTTTAACACAGCATGAGCAGTTCTTC. Encoded protein: CASSLTQHEQFF. The chain couples TRBV28 to TRBJ2-1; D not certain. Germline V CDR1 and CDR2: MDHEN, SYDVKM. CDR3 length equals 12 residues. Between the trimmed V and J ends, which lost 2 bases and 8 bases, there was a span of 7 bases.

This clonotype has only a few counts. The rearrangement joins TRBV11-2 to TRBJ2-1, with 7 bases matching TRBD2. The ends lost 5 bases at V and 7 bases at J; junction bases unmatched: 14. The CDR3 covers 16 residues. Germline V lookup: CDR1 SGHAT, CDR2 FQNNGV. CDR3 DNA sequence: TGTGCCAGCAGCATTTATCTCCTAGCGGTGAGGAATGAGCAGTTCTTC. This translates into CASSIYLLAVRNEQFF.

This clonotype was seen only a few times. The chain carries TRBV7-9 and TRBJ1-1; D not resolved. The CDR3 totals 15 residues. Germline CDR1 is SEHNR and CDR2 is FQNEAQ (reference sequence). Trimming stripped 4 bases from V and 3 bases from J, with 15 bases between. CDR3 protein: CASSYRGSGHTEAFF. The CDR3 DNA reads TGTGCCAGCAGCTACCGTGGCTCAGGACACACTGAAGCTTTCTTT.

The CDR3 region is CASRKGLAEETQYF. The CDR3 coding sequence is TGTGCCAGCAGGAAGGGACTAGCCGAAGAGACCCAGTACTTC. The genes are TRBV2 and TRBJ2-5; TRBD2 matches 9 bases. This CDR3 is built from 14 residues. CDR1 is SNHLY and CDR2 is FYNNEI in the germline V gene. The junction had 5 bases not matched to a gene; V was cut back by 6 bases and J by 3 bases. The whole variable domain, remainder taken from reference TRBV2 and TRBJ2-5, is EPEVTQTPSHQVTQMGQEVILRCVPISNHLYFYWYRQILGQKVEFLVSFYNNEISEKSEIFDDQFSVERPDGSNFTLKIRSTKLEDSAMYFCASRKGLAEETQYFGPGTRLLVL.

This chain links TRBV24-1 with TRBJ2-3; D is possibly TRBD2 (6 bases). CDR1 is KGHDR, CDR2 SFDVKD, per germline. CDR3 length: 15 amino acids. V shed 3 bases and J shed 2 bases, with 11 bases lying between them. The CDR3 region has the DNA TGTGCCACCAGTGATGGAGGGGCTATCACAGATACGCAGTATTTT. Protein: CATSDGGAITDTQYF.

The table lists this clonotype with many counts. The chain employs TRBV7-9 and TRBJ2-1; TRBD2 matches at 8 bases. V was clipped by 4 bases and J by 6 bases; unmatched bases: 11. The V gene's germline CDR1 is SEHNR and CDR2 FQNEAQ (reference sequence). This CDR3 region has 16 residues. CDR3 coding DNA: TGTGCCAGCAGCTCCCCAGAGCGGGGGAGAGGCAATGAGCAGTTCTTC. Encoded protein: CASSSPERGRGNEQFF.

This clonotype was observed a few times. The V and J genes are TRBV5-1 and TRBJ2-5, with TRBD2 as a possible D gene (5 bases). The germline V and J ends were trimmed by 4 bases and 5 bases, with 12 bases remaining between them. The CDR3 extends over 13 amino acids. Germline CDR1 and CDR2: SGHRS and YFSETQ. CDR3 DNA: TGCGCCAGCAGCCCCGGAGTAGCGGAGACCCAGTACTTC. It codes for CASSPGVAETQYF.

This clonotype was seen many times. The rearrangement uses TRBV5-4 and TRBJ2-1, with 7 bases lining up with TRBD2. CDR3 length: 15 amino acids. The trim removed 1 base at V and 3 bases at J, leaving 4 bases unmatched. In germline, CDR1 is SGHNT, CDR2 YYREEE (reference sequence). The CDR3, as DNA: TGTGCCAGCAGCTTGCTAGCTAGCGGCTACAATGAGCAGTTCTTC. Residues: CASSLLASGYNEQFF.

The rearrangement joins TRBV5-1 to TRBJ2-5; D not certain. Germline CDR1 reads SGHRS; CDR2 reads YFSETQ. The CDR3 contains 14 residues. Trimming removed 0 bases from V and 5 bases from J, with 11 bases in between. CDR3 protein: CASSLGSSQETQYF. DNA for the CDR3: TGCGCCAGCAGCTTGGGCAGCAGTCAGGAGACCCAGTACTTC.

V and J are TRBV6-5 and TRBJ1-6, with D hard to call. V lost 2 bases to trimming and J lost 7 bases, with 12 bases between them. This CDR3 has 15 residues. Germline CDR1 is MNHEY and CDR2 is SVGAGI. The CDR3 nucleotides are TGTGCCAGCAGTTACCGTCGGACTTTCAATTCACCCCTCCACTTT. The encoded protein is CASSYRRTFNSPLHF.

The CDR3: CSASGLANTGELFF. The CDR3 nucleotides are TGCAGTGCTAGTGGACTAGCGAACACCGGGGAGCTGTTTTTT. This chain joins TRBV20-1 and TRBJ2-2, with 7 bases identical to TRBD2. Germline V gene data show CDR1 as DFQATT and CDR2 as SNEGSKA (reference sequence). The CDR3 runs 14 residues. J was trimmed by 0 bases and V by 3 bases; bases with no gene match: 1.

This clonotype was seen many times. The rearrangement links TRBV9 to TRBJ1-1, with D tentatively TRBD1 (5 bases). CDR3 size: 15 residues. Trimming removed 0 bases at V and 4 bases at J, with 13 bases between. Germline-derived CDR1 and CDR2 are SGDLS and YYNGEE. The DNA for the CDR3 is TGTGCCAGCAGCGTAGGTGCCTTCGACAGCACTGAAGCTTTCTTT. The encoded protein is CASSVGAFDSTEAFF.